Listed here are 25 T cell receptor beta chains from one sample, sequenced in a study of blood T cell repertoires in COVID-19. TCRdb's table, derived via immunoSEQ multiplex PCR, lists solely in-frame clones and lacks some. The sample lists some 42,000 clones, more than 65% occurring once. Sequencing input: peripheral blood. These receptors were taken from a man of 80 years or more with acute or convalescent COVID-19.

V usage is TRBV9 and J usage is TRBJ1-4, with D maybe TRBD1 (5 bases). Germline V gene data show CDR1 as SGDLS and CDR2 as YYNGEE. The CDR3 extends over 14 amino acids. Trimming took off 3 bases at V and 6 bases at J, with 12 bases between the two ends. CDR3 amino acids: CASSAGNNDEKLFF. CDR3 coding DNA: TGTGCCAGCAGCGCAGGGAATAATGATGAAAAACTGTTTTTT. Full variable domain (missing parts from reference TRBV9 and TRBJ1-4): DSGVTQTPKHLITATGQRVTLRCSPRSGDLSVYWYQQSLDQGLQFLIQYYNGEERAKGNILERFSAQQFPDLHSELNLSSLELGDSALYFCASSAGNNDEKLFFGSGTQLSVL.

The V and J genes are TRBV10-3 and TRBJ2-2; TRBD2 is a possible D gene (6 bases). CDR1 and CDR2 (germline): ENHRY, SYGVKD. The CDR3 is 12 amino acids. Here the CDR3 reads CAGGGTGGELFF. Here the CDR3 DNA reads TGTGCGGGTGGGGGGACCGGCGGGGAGCTGTTTTTT.

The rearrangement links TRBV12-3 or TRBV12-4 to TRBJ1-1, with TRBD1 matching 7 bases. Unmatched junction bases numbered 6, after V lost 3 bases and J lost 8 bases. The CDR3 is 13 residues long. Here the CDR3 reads CASSFFRDSEAFF. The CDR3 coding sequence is TGTGCCAGCAGTTTTTTTCGGGACAGCGAAGCTTTCTTT.

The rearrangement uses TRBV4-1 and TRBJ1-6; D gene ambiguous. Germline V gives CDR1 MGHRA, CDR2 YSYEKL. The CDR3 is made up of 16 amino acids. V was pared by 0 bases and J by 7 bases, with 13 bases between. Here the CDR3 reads CASSQDSEMRNSPLHF. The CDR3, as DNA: TGCGCCAGCAGCCAAGATTCGGAGATGAGGAATTCACCCCTCCACTTT.

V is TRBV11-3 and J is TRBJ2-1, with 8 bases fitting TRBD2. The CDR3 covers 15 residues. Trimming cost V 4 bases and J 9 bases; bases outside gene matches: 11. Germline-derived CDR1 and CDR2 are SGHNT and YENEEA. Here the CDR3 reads CASSYSGSHGGEQFF. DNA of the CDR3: TGTGCCAGCAGCTACAGCGGGAGTCATGGTGGTGAGCAGTTCTTC.

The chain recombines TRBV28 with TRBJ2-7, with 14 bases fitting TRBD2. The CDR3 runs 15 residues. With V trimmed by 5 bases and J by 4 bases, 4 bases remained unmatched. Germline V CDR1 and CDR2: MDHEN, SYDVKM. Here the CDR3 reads CASSVTSGREYEQYF. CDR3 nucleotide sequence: TGTGCCAGCAGTGTGACTAGCGGGAGGGAATACGAGCAGTACTTC.

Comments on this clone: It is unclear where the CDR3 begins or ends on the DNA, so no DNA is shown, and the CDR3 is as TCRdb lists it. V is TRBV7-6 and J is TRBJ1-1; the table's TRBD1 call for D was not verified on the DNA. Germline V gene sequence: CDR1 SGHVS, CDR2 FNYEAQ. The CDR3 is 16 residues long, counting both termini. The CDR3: CASSLEGFGPGTEAFF.

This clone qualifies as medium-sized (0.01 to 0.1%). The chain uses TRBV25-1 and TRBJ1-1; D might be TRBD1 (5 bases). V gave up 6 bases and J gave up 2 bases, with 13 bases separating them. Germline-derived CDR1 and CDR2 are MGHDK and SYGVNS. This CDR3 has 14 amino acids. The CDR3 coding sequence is TGTGCCAGCAGCGGGAGGACACCAAACACTGAAGCTTTCTTT. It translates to CASSGRTPNTEAFF.

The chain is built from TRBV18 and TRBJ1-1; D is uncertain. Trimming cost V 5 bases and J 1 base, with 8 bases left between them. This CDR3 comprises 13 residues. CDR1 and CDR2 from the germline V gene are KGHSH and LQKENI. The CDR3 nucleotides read TGTGCCAGCTCATCTGCCGGGAACACTGAAGCTTTCTTT. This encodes CASSSAGNTEAFF.

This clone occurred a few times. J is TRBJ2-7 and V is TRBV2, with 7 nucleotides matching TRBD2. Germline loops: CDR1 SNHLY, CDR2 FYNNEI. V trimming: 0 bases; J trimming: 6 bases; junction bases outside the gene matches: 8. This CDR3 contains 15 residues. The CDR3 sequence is CASSEALLANREQYF. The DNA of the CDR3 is TGTGCCAGCAGTGAAGCTTTACTAGCGAATCGCGAGCAGTACTTC.

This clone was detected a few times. The CDR3, as DNA: TGTGCCAGCAGCAGGCCGACCCGGGGTAGCGGGGCCTACAATGAGCAGTTCTTC. Encoded protein: CASSRPTRGSGAYNEQFF. The chain recombines TRBV7-9 with TRBJ2-1; 8 nucleotides agree with TRBD2. The germline V gene encodes CDR1 SEHNR and CDR2 FQNEAQ (reference sequence). The length of the CDR3 is 18 residues. V gave up 5 bases and J gave up 2 bases; unmatched junction bases: 14.

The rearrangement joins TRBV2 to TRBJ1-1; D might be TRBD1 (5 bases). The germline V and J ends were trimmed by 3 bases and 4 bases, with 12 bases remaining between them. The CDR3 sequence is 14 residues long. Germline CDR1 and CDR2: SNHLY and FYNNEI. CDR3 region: CASSDRSGGTEAFF. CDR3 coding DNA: TGTGCCAGCAGTGACAGATCCGGGGGCACTGAAGCTTTCTTT.

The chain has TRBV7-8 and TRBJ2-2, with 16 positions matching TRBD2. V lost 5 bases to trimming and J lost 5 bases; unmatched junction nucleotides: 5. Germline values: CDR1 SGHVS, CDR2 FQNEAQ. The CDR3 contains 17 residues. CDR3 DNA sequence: TGTGCCAGCAGCCCGGGACTAGCGGGGGGGCTAACCGGGGAGCTGTTTTTT. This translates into CASSPGLAGGLTGELFF.

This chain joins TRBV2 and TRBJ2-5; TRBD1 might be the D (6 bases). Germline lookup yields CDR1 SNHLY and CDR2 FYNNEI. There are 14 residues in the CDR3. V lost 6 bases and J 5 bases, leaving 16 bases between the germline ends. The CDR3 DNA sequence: TGTGCCAGCAGCAAGGGGACATTGGAGGAGACCCAGTACTTC. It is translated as CASSKGTLEETQYF.

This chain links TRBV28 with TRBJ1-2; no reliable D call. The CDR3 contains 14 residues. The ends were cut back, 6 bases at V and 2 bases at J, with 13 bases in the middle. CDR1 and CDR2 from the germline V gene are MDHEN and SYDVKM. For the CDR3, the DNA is TGTGCCAGCAGACCCCCGGCCAGGAACTATGGCTACACCTTC. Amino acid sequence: CASRPPARNYGYTF.

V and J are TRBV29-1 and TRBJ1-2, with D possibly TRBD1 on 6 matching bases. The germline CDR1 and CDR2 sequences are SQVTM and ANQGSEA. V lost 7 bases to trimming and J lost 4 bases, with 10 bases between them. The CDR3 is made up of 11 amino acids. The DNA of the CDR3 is TGCAGCGCAGGACAGTCCTATGGCTACACCTTC. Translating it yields CSAGQSYGYTF.

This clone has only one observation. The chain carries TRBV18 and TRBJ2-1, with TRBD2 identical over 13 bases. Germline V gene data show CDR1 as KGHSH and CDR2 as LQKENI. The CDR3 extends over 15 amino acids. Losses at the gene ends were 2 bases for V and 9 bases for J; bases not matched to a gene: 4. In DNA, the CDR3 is TGTGCCAGCTCACCAACTAGCGGGGGGGCTGGTGAGCAGTTCTTC. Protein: CASSPTSGGAGEQFF.

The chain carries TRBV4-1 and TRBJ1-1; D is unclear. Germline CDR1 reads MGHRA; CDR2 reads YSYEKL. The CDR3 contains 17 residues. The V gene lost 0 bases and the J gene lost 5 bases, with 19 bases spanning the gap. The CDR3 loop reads CASSQDFPGKGRTEAFF. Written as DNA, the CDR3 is TGCGCCAGCAGCCAAGATTTTCCGGGGAAGGGCAGAACTGAAGCTTTCTTT.

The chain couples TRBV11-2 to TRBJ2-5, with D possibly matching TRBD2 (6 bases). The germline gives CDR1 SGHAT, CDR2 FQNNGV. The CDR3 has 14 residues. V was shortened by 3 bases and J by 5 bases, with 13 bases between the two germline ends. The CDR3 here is CASSLIAAGETQYF. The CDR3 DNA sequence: TGTGCCAGCAGCTTGATAGCGGCGGGGGAGACCCAGTACTTC.

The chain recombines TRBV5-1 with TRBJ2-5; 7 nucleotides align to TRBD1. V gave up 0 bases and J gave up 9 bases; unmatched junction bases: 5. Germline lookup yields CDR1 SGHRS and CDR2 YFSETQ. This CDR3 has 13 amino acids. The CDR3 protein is CASSLGQGQPQYF. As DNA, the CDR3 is TGCGCCAGCAGCTTGGGACAGGGTCAGCCCCAGTACTTC.

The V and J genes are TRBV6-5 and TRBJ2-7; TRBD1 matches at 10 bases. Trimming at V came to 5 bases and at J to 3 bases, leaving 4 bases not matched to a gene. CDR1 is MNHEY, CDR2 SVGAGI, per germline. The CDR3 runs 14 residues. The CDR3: CASSRQGAVYEQYF. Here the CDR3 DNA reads TGTGCCAGCAGTCGACAGGGGGCAGTCTACGAGCAGTACTTC.

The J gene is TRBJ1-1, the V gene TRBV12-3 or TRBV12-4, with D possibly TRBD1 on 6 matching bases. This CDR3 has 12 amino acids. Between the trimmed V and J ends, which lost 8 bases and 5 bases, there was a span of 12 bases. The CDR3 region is CASRRGETEAFF. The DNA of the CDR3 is TGTGCCAGCCGCAGGGGCGAGACTGAAGCTTTCTTT.

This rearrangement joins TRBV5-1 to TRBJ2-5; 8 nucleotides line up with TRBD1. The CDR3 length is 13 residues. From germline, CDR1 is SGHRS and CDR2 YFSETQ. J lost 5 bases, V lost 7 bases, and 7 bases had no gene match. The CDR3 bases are TGCGCCAGCGGACAGGGAGGAGAGGAGACCCAGTACTTC. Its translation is CASGQGGEETQYF.

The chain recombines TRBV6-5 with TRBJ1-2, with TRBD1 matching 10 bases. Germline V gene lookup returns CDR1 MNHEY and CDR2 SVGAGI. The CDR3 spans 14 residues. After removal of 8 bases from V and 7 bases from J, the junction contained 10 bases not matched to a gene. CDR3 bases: TGTGCCAGCCTGACAGGGGGCGTAGTAGGTGGCTACACCTTC. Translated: CASLTGGVVGGYTF.

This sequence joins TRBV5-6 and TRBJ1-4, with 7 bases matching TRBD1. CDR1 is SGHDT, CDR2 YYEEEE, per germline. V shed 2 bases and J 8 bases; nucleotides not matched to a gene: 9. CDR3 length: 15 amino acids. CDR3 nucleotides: TGTGCCAGCAGCTTAGTGTCGGCAGGGGGAGAAAAACTGTTTTTT. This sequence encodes CASSLVSAGGEKLFF.